A single TCR beta chain is shown here with its context. Its matching antigen is unknown. TCRdb's copy holds only in-frame clones and misses some; the assay was immunoSEQ multiplex PCR. The sample lists roughly 63,000 clones, roughly four fifths occurring once. This record belongs to a study of OX40 agonist ivuxolimab in advanced cancers. On the study more broadly: The mean age was approximately 56 years, ranging from 23 to 79, with less than 90% of participants male. Three individuals attained partial responses, comprising one hepatocellular carcinoma case and two cutaneous melanoma cases. General study points: Relative to CD4+, CD8+ T cells held more expanded clones on average. The authors did not determine the antigen specificity of the expanded peripheral T cells.

Germline loops: CDR1 SGHRS, CDR2 YFSETQ. The J segment lost 5 bases and the V segment lost 4 bases, leaving 11 bases of the junction unmatched. The CDR3 covers 17 residues. The starting material was CD4+ or CD8+ T cells sorted from blood, obtained in a trial of the OX40 agonist ivuxolimab. The chain combines TRBV5-1 with TRBJ1-6, with 8 bases that match TRBD1. The clonotype originates from an adult with an advanced solid tumor such as melanoma, head and neck, liver or kidney cancer. CDR3: CASSQSLTGGNNSPLHF. DNA of the CDR3: TGCGCCAGCAGCCAGTCACTCACAGGGGGTAATAATTCACCCCTCCACTTT.